Below, 5 T cell receptor beta chains from the same sample are listed, as sequenced in a study of T cells in Graves' hyperthyroidism and ophthalmopathy. Amplification of TCR beta CDR3 regions used RNA as the template. HTBI primers were used for first-round RT-PCR of the TCR CDR3. TCRdb passed the multiplex PCR reads through MiXCR, listing each CDR3 protein once. Here the sample spans about 270,000 distinct CDR3 sequences, 13% to 15% being singletons. The specimen sequenced was blood. The receptor set was obtained from a woman in her forties or fifties with Graves' hyperthyroidism that later progressed to Graves' ophthalmopathy.

This clonotype was seen repeatedly, ten times or more. This CDR3 reads CASSLGLEVPEQFF. The CDR3 DNA is TGTGCCAGCAGCTTAGGTCTAGAGGTCCCTGAGCAGTTCTTC. The V and J genes are TRBV11-2 and TRBJ2-1; D not resolved. Germline assignment: CDR1 SGHAT and CDR2 FQNNGV. The V end lost 1 base, the J end lost 9 bases, and 13 bases lay between the germline ends. There are 14 residues in the CDR3.

To note about this clonotype: The conserved phenylalanine or tryptophan is not found at the CDR3 terminus, so this likely reflects a read error. The rearrangement uses TRBV19 and TRBJ1-1; D gene ambiguous. CDR1 and CDR2 from the germline V gene are LNHDA and SQIVND (reference sequence). This CDR3 comprises 14 residues. The V end was cut by 7 bases, the J end by 1 base, with 13 bases between. CDR3 residues: CASTPRRENTEAFL. The CDR3 DNA reads as TGTGCCAGTACCCCACGGAGGGAGAACACTGAAGCTTTCCTT.

This clonotype was seen ten or more times. V and J are TRBV5-1 and TRBJ1-2, with 8 bases lining up with TRBD1. The CDR3 consists of 16 residues. Germline assignment: CDR1 SGHRS and CDR2 YFSETQ. Germline trimming cut 2 bases from V and 8 bases from J; bases unmatched to any gene: 14. The CDR3 here is CASSFSPGQAAGGYTF. The CDR3 DNA sequence: TGCGCCAGCAGCTTTTCTCCGGGACAGGCCGCGGGAGGCTACACCTTC.

This clonotype was seen ten or more times. The rearrangement joins TRBV29-1 to TRBJ1-1; 10 positions agree with TRBD1. V dropped 4 bases and J dropped 5; count of bases not matched to a gene: 4. Germline V lookup: CDR1 SQVTM, CDR2 ANQGSEA. The CDR3 has 13 residues. The CDR3 DNA follows: TGCAGCGTTGGACAGGGGGCCAGGACTGAAGCTTTCTTT. It specifies CSVGQGARTEAFF.

Many counts were recorded for this clonotype. The V and J genes are TRBV7-9 and TRBJ1-5; D is undetermined. The CDR3 consists of 13 residues. Between the trimmed V and J ends, which lost 1 base and 5 bases, there was a span of 6 bases. CDR1 is SEHNR and CDR2 is FQNEAQ in the germline V gene (reference sequence). The CDR3 coding sequence is TGTGCCAGCAGCTTAGAGGTGGATCAGCCCCAGCATTTT. It yields the protein CASSLEVDQPQHF. Combining the CDR3 with reference TRBV7-9 and TRBJ1-5 gives the whole variable domain DTGVSQNPRHKITKRGQNVTFRCDPISEHNRLYWYRQTLGQGPEFLTYFQNEAQLEKSRLLSDRFSAERPKGSFSTLEIQRTEQGDSAMYLCASSLEVDQPQHFGDGTRLSIL.